The 20 T cell receptor beta chains below were found in one sample sequenced in a study of identical twins. TCRdb processed the 5' RACE reads anew with MiXCR; each CDR3 protein has one entry. The data hold hundreds of thousands of distinct CDR3 sequences, with more than 6.5% observed a single time. These same data were also listed under a study on yellow fever vaccine responses in identical twins.

Sequencing was performed on memory (CD45RO+) T cells sorted from blood. The receptors were sampled from a woman under 30 in good health.

This clonotype has more than one count but fewer than ten. The J gene is TRBJ1-5, the V gene TRBV21-1; no check of the table's D call, TRBD1, against the DNA was made. TRBV21-1 is recorded as a pseudogene. This CDR3 comprises 20 residues. The CDR3 loop is CASSQKKCTGGETRDQPQHF. Written as DNA, the CDR3 is TGTGCCAGCAGCCAAAAGAAGTGCACAGGGGGCGAAACTAGGGATCAGCCCCAGCATTTT.

The chain has TRBV18 and TRBJ2-5; D gene uncertain. From germline, CDR1 is KGHSH and CDR2 LQKENI. The CDR3 is 14 amino acids. Trimming took off 0 bases at V and 2 bases at J, with 7 bases between the two ends. The CDR3 sequence: CASSPPIGQETQYF. Written as DNA, the CDR3 is TGTGCCAGCTCACCACCGATAGGGCAAGAGACCCAGTACTTC.

This clonotype was recorded many times. The chain recombines TRBV9 with TRBJ1-1; possibly TRBD1 for D (6 bases). The CDR3 sequence is 14 residues long. CDR1 SGDLS and CDR2 YYNGEE come from the germline V gene. V lost 0 bases and J 1 base, leaving 7 bases between the germline ends. The DNA of the CDR3 is TGTGCCAGCAGCGTAGCACAGGGGAACACTGAAGCTTTCTTT. Translating gives CASSVAQGNTEAFF.

This clonotype was counted ten times or more. The V call is TRBV24-1, the J call TRBJ1-2; D might be TRBD1 (5 bases). Germline CDR1 and CDR2: KGHDR and SFDVKD. There are 14 residues in the CDR3. V shed 3 bases and J shed 7 bases, with 14 bases lying between them. Here the CDR3 reads CATSDQGPAGGYTF. CDR3 nucleotide sequence: TGTGCCACCAGTGATCAGGGCCCAGCGGGTGGCTACACCTTC.

This clonotype was seen at least ten times. The chain links TRBV7-3 to TRBJ2-1; 10 bases align to TRBD2. The CDR3 is 16 amino acids. CDR1 is SGHTA and CDR2 is FQGTGA in the germline V gene. Trimming at V came to 4 bases and at J to 6 bases, leaving 9 bases not matched to a gene. The DNA for the CDR3 is TGTGCCAGCAGCTCGAGCTTAGCGGGAGGTCGCAATGAGCAGTTCTTC. Its protein is CASSSSLAGGRNEQFF.

This clonotype has just a few counts. This chain joins TRBV7-9 and TRBJ2-5, with 7 bases fitting TRBD1. The CDR3 has 15 amino acids. Germline loops: CDR1 SEHNR, CDR2 FQNEAQ (reference sequence). V lost 5 bases, J lost 2 bases, and 8 bases stayed unmatched. CDR3 loop: CASSLRDSSQETQYF. In DNA form, the CDR3 reads TGTGCCAGCAGCCTCCGGGACAGCAGTCAAGAGACCCAGTACTTC.

V is TRBV3-1 and J is TRBJ2-1; TRBD2 aligns across 7 bases. V trimming: 0 bases; J trimming: 5 bases; junction bases outside the gene matches: 13. This CDR3 comprises 18 residues. Germline CDR1 reads LGHDT; CDR2 reads YNNKEL (reference sequence). The CDR3 region has the DNA TGTGCCAGCAGCCAAGATTGGGGATCGGGGAGGGGCAACAATGAGCAGTTCTTC. Protein product: CASSQDWGSGRGNNEQFF.

This clonotype has a count of ten or more. The CDR3: CASSLDLGSGNTEAFF. CDR3 coding DNA: TGTGCCAGCAGCTTGGACTTGGGCTCAGGGAACACTGAAGCTTTCTTT. The chain joins TRBV5-5 to TRBJ1-1; no definite D call. The V end was cut by 0 bases, the J end by 1 base, with 13 bases between. Germline V gene sequence: CDR1 SGHKS, CDR2 YYEKEE (reference sequence). This CDR3 contains 16 residues.

This clonotype was counted a few times. The V gene is TRBV20-1, the J gene TRBJ1-2, with TRBD1 identical over 7 bases. V lost 6 bases, J lost 2 bases, and 6 bases stayed unmatched. The CDR3 is 13 residues long. The germline V gene encodes CDR1 DFQATT and CDR2 SNEGSKA (reference sequence). The CDR3 region is CSARQGENYGYTF. DNA of the CDR3: TGCAGTGCCCGACAGGGTGAGAACTATGGCTACACCTTC.

This clonotype was recorded a few times. The rearrangement uses TRBV18 and TRBJ2-4; 9 bases align to TRBD2. Trimming cost V 3 bases and J 2 bases; bases outside gene matches: 5. Germline CDR1 is KGHSH and CDR2 is LQKENI. The CDR3 sequence is 16 residues long. The CDR3 sequence is CASSPSGSFTKNIQYF. In nucleotides, the CDR3 is TGTGCCAGCTCACCTAGCGGGAGTTTTACCAAAAACATTCAGTACTTC.

This clonotype was counted a few times. The chain carries TRBV5-1 and TRBJ1-5; perhaps TRBD1 as D (5 bases). CDR1 is SGHRS, CDR2 YFSETQ, per germline. This CDR3 has 15 residues. V gave up 4 bases and J gave up 1 base, with 12 bases separating them. CDR3 nucleotide sequence: TGCGCCAGCAGCGTTGTGGGGGGAAGCAATCAGCCCCAGCATTTT. Translated: CASSVVGGSNQPQHF.

This clonotype showed up just a few times. The V gene is TRBV27, the J gene TRBJ2-1, with D possibly called TRBD1 or TRBD2 (5 bases each). The V gene lost 6 bases and the J gene lost 8 bases, with 17 bases spanning the gap. The CDR3 is 14 amino acids. Germline V gene lookup returns CDR1 MNHEY and CDR2 SMNVEV (reference sequence). Here the CDR3 reads CASRPNGAPYEQFF. In nucleotides, the CDR3 is TGTGCCAGCAGACCAAACGGGGCCCCTTATGAGCAGTTCTTC.

This clonotype showed up many times. This chain connects TRBV6-2 or TRBV6-3 to TRBJ2-7; D not certain. V lost 0 bases, J lost 4 bases, and 7 bases lay in between. Germline V gives CDR1 MNHEY, CDR2 SVGEGT. CDR3 length: 13 residues. CDR3 residues: CASSYSRNYEQYV. The CDR3, as DNA: TGTGCCAGCAGTTACTCGAGGAATTACGAGCAGTACGTC.

The table lists this clonotype with a few counts. This chain connects TRBV6-2 or TRBV6-3 to TRBJ2-5, with 9 bases identical to TRBD2. This CDR3 is 15 amino acids long. Trimming at V came to 5 bases and at J to 6 bases, leaving 10 bases not matched to a gene. Germline V gene lookup returns CDR1 MNHEY and CDR2 SVGEGT. CDR3 amino acids: CASSPVAGGRKTQYF. The CDR3, as DNA: TGTGCCAGCAGTCCCGTCGCGGGGGGGCGAAAGACCCAGTACTTC.

This clonotype was observed a few times. This sequence joins TRBV5-1 and TRBJ2-7; D tentatively reads TRBD1 or TRBD2 (5 bases each). Germline V gives CDR1 SGHRS, CDR2 YFSETQ. The CDR3 runs to 17 residues. Trimming shortened V by 4 bases and J by 3 bases, and 23 bases separated the two germline ends. The DNA of the CDR3 is TGCGCCAGCAGCGAGGAAAGAGGGGCGTTCAGGAACTACGAGCAGTACGTC. Amino acids: CASSEERGAFRNYEQYV.

This clonotype showed up many times. CDR3: CASSLDRNQPQHF. CDR3 coding DNA: TGTGCCAGCAGCTTGGACAGGAATCAGCCCCAGCATTTT. The chain joins TRBV5-6 to TRBJ1-5; maybe TRBD1 (5 bases). The V end lost 0 bases, the J end lost 4 bases, and 5 bases lay between the germline ends. Per the germline V gene, CDR1 is SGHDT and CDR2 is YYEEEE. This CDR3 spans 13 amino acids. Based on the CDR3 plus reference TRBV5-6 and TRBJ1-5, the full variable domain is DAGVTQSPTHLIKTRGQQVTLRCSPKSGHDTVSWYQQALGQGPQFIFQYYEEEERQRGNFPDRFSGHQFPNYSSELNVNALLLGDSALYLCASSLDRNQPQHFGDGTRLSIL.

At least ten counts were recorded for this clonotype. The J gene is TRBJ2-5, the V gene TRBV7-8; TRBD2 aligns across 10 bases. The CDR3 extends over 17 amino acids. The V gene's germline CDR1 is SGHVS and CDR2 FQNEAQ. V trimming: 5 bases; J trimming: 0 bases; junction bases outside the gene matches: 9. CDR3: CASSVSGRVEYQETQYF. DNA of the CDR3: TGTGCCAGCAGCGTCAGCGGGAGGGTGGAATACCAAGAGACCCAGTACTTC.

This CDR3 is CATSSYGGRETQYF. CDR3 coding DNA: TGTGCCACCAGCAGCTATGGGGGGCGAGAGACCCAGTACTTC. V is TRBV15 and J is TRBJ2-5; either TRBD1 or TRBD2 may fit D (6 bases each). Germline V gives CDR1 LNHNV, CDR2 YYDKDF (reference sequence). Deletions cut 3 bases from V and 4 bases from J, with 12 bases between. This CDR3 contains 14 residues.

This clonotype was recorded many times. The rearrangement joins TRBV2 to TRBJ2-2, with a possible D match to TRBD1 (6 bases). The ends were cut back, 2 bases at V and 1 base at J, with 8 bases in the middle. The CDR3 covers 15 residues. Germline CDR1 SNHLY, CDR2 FYNNEI. In DNA form, the CDR3 reads TGTGCCAGCAGTGAATGGGGACAGAACACCGGGGAGCTGTTTTTT. Its translation is CASSEWGQNTGELFF.

There are a few counts of this clonotype. This sequence joins TRBV27 and TRBJ1-1, with 9 bases identical to TRBD1. This CDR3 region has 17 residues. CDR1 is MNHEY, CDR2 SMNVEV, per germline (reference sequence). J lost 2 bases, V lost 6 bases, and 13 bases had no gene match. DNA of the CDR3: TGTGCCAGCAGCCGAGGGACAGGGTCCTCCCTCAACACTGAAGCTTTCTTT. It codes for CASSRGTGSSLNTEAFF.